This T cell receptor (beta chain) is drawn from a study of T cell responses to AZD1222 COVID-19 vaccine. Study conclusions and caveats: Donor demographics were predominantly white British with a female majority; clonal diversity may be underestimated.

This CDR3 has 13 residues. The V gene end was trimmed by 7 bases and the J gene end by 2 bases; junction bases not matched to a gene: 4. CDR1 and CDR2 (germline): SGHNT, YENEEA. Clones were read by immunoSEQ multiplex PCR, and TCRdb kept only the in-frame ones, dropping some. The repertoire holds about 150,000 clones, with more than 75% as singletons. With regard to this clone: Its antigen remains unidentified.

The chain combines TRBV11-3 with TRBJ2-5, with TRBD2 identical over 7 bases. The material was peripheral blood, obtained on day 0 of AZD1222 vaccination. The TCR originated in an adult in good health. Here the CDR3 reads CASTSGGQETQYF. Here the CDR3 DNA reads TGTGCCAGCACTAGCGGCGGTCAAGAGACCCAGTACTTC.